A single T cell receptor (beta chain) is shown here with its context. Its target is unknown. Germline CDR1 reads MDHEN; CDR2 reads SYDVKM. This CDR3 has 16 amino acids. V was pared by 5 bases and J by 1 base, with 8 bases of the junction left unmatched. The data derive from a study of cytomegalovirus exposure and HLA in healthy donors. At the level of the study: An early release of data contained 75 million to 90 million unique TCRs, which came from HLA-typed donors. General observations from the study: In a later analysis, a missense DCLRE1C variant was linked to TCR beta V- and J-gene trimming.

13 Jbeta primers and 60 Vbeta primers were used for the PCR. Method: immunoSEQ multiplex PCR; TCRdb's copy keeps in-frame clones and lacks some. The repertoire holds about 150,000 clones, with about 70% as singletons. This sequence was found in a woman in her sixties or seventies in good health and CMV-seropositive. Sequenced: PBMCs. V is TRBV28 and J is TRBJ1-1, with 9 nucleotides matching TRBD1. The chain's CDR3 is CASSAGTGNANTEAFF. The DNA of the CDR3 is TGTGCCAGCAGTGCCGGGACAGGGAATGCGAACACTGAAGCTTTCTTT.